The T cell receptor beta chain under discussion was sequenced for a study of cytomegalovirus exposure and HLA in healthy donors. Overall study findings and caveats: Analysis was performed later, and it showed HLA-associated TCR beta chains to be more clonally expanded than equally common others. In vitro work confirmed that a few CMV-associated chains recognize CMV antigens.

The germline CDR1 and CDR2 sequences are MNHEY and SVGAGI. V lost 0 bases, J lost 4 bases, and 12 bases lay in between. The CDR3 is 15 amino acids. Primers: 60 Vbeta forward and 13 Jbeta reverse. Only in-frame clones appear in the TCRdb table, and some are missing; sequencing was by immunoSEQ multiplex PCR. The data contain roughly 110,000 clones, about three quarters of them singletons. A word on this clone: Its target is unknown.

The genes are TRBV6-5 and TRBJ1-2; perhaps TRBD1 as D (5 bases). The clonotype originates from a man aged 30-40 years in good health and CMV-seronegative. The sample comprised PBMCs. The CDR3 DNA follows: TGTGCCAGCAGTTACTCATCTGGGACTACCTATGGCTACACCTTC. Translating gives CASSYSSGTTYGYTF.